These 14 T cell receptor beta chains originate from one sample sequenced in a study of cytomegalovirus exposure and HLA in healthy donors. Assay: immunoSEQ multiplex PCR; the TCRdb copy retains only in-frame clones and omits some. The sample has 140,000 or so clones; 90% are singletons. Sequencing used PBMCs. These receptors were taken from a woman aged 25-40 years in good health and CMV-seropositive.

The chain joins TRBV7-2 to TRBJ2-1; D is perhaps TRBD1 (5 bases). Germline-derived CDR1 and CDR2 are SGHTA and FQGNSA. This CDR3 is 16 amino acids long. V shed 5 bases and J shed 2 bases, with 16 bases lying between them. CDR3 sequence: CASSPAQGGTYNEQFF. For the CDR3, the DNA is TGTGCCAGCAGCCCCGCGCAGGGTGGCACCTACAATGAGCAGTTCTTC.

This rearrangement joins TRBV5-1 to TRBJ2-7; D is perhaps TRBD2 (5 bases). The CDR3 has 13 amino acids. Trimming cost V 3 bases and J 6 bases, with 13 bases left between them. Germline lookup yields CDR1 SGHRS and CDR2 YFSETQ. DNA for the CDR3: TGCGCCAGCAGCTCGACCGGGATGGCCGAGCAGTACTTC. Amino acids: CASSSTGMAEQYF.

The chain uses TRBV5-4 and TRBJ2-3; TRBD2 matches at 9 bases. V shed 0 bases, J shed 5 bases, and the junction held 10 bases outside the gene matches. This CDR3 is 17 amino acids long. The V gene's germline CDR1 is SGHNT and CDR2 YYREEE (reference sequence). CDR3 coding DNA: TGTGCCAGCAGCTTGGCCTCGGCGGGAGGGCCGGGAGATACGCAGTATTTT. Translating gives CASSLASAGGPGDTQYF. Complete variable domain (other parts from reference TRBV5-4 and TRBJ2-3): ETGVTQSPTHLIKTRGQQVTLRCSSQSGHNTVSWYQQALGQGPQFIFQYYREEENGRGNFPPRFSGLQFPNYSSELNVNALELDDSALYLCASSLASAGGPGDTQYFGPGTRLTVL.

The V call is TRBV6-6, the J call TRBJ1-4; D is undetermined. From germline, CDR1 is MNHNY and CDR2 SVGAGI (reference sequence). The CDR3 is 14 amino acids. Trimming pared 6 bases from V and 7 bases from J, leaving 15 bases between. This CDR3 reads CASRPREAVEKLFF. The CDR3 DNA follows: TGTGCCAGCAGACCTCGGGAGGCGGTTGAAAAACTGTTTTTT.

The chain is built from TRBV19 and TRBJ1-1, with D possibly being TRBD1 (5 bases). Trimming took off 4 bases at V and 3 bases at J, with 6 bases between the two ends. Germline V gives CDR1 LNHDA, CDR2 SQIVND (reference sequence). The CDR3 is 12 residues long. CDR3 region: CASSSRDTEAFF. The CDR3, as DNA: TGTGCCAGTAGTAGCAGGGACACTGAAGCTTTCTTT.

The chain is built from TRBV10-1 and TRBJ2-1, with 7 bases matching TRBD2. This CDR3 contains 21 residues. CDR1 is WNHNN and CDR2 is SYGVQD in the germline V gene (reference sequence). The V gene end was trimmed by 6 bases and the J gene end by 0 bases; junction bases not matched to a gene: 23. The chain's CDR3 is CASSPRVAGRGSKSSYNEQFF. The CDR3 DNA reads TGCGCCAGCAGCCCCAGGGTGGCGGGGAGGGGAAGTAAGAGCTCCTACAATGAGCAGTTCTTC.

As for this clone: Relative to the germline gene, one junction end is altered; a read error may explain this. This rearrangement joins TRBV7-9 to TRBJ2-1; TRBD1 aligns across 9 bases. CDR3 length: 16 amino acids. CDR1 is SEHNR, CDR2 FQNEAQ, per germline (reference sequence). This CDR3 is CASSLASGTGYSEQFF. CDR3 nucleotides: TGTGCCAGCAGCTTAGCTAGTGGGACAGGGTACAGTGAGCAGTTCTTC.

The rearrangement joins TRBV2 to TRBJ2-1; unclear D gene. Germline CDR1 reads SNHLY; CDR2 reads FYNNEI. The V and J ends lost 8 bases and 0 bases respectively, with 17 bases between them. The CDR3 has 16 amino acids. The CDR3 spells CASEAAFRSSYNEQFF. The CDR3 region has the DNA TGTGCCAGCGAGGCAGCCTTCCGGAGCTCCTACAATGAGCAGTTCTTC. The complete variable domain, with remaining parts taken from reference TRBV2 and TRBJ2-1, reads EPEVTQTPSHQVTQMGQEVILRCVPISNHLYFYWYRQILGQKVEFLVSFYNNEISEKSEIFDDQFSVERPDGSNFTLKIRSTKLEDSAMYFCASEAAFRSSYNEQFFGPGTRLTVL.

The chain couples TRBV9 to TRBJ2-1, with 9 bases fitting TRBD2. CDR3 length: 17 residues. Germline trimming cut 3 bases from V and 5 bases from J; bases unmatched to any gene: 12. Germline lookup yields CDR1 SGDLS and CDR2 YYNGEE. CDR3 coding DNA: TGTGCCAGCAGCGGTAGGAACTTAGCGGGAGCTAACAATGAGCAGTTCTTC. Its protein product is CASSGRNLAGANNEQFF.

V is TRBV2 and J is TRBJ1-4, with TRBD1 matching over 7 bases. V shed 2 bases and J 1 base; nucleotides not matched to a gene: 13. CDR3 size: 19 residues. Germline V gene data show CDR1 as SNHLY and CDR2 as FYNNEI. The CDR3 sequence: CASSERFGRGPLTNEKLFF. CDR3 DNA sequence: TGTGCCAGCAGTGAAAGGTTCGGTAGGGGGCCGTTAACTAATGAAAAACTGTTTTTT.

The genes are TRBV6-4 and TRBJ2-1; 9 nucleotides agree with TRBD2. This CDR3 spans 15 amino acids. Germline V lookup: CDR1 MRHNA, CDR2 SNTAGT. V was pared by 5 bases and J by 6 bases, with 8 bases of the junction left unmatched. CDR3 sequence: CASSPRAGGINEQFF. In nucleotides, the CDR3 is TGTGCCAGCAGTCCGCGGGCGGGAGGGATCAATGAGCAGTTCTTC.

V and J are TRBV4-1 and TRBJ2-7, with TRBD2 matching 8 bases. This CDR3 has 16 amino acids. Germline V gene data show CDR1 as MGHRA and CDR2 as YSYEKL. Trimming cost V 2 bases and J 4 bases; bases outside gene matches: 10. The CDR3: CASSQPSGGGLYEQYF. The CDR3 region has the DNA TGCGCCAGCAGCCAACCGAGCGGGGGAGGTTTGTACGAGCAGTACTTC.

This chain connects TRBV5-5 to TRBJ2-1; TRBD1 matches at 11 bases. There are 16 residues in the CDR3. The V gene end was trimmed by 0 bases and the J gene end by 7 bases; junction bases not matched to a gene: 6. CDR1 is SGHKS, CDR2 YYEKEE, per germline (reference sequence). The CDR3 DNA reads as TGTGCCAGCAGCTTGGGGACAGGGGGCAGTATGAATGAGCAGTTCTTC. Amino acids: CASSLGTGGSMNEQFF.

J is TRBJ1-5 and V is TRBV28; D not resolved. The V and J ends lost 2 bases and 5 bases respectively, with 4 bases between them. The V gene's germline CDR1 is MDHEN and CDR2 SYDVKM. This CDR3 spans 12 amino acids. The CDR3 bases are TGTGCCAGCAGTTTACCATATCAGCCCCAGCATTTT. It encodes CASSLPYQPQHF.